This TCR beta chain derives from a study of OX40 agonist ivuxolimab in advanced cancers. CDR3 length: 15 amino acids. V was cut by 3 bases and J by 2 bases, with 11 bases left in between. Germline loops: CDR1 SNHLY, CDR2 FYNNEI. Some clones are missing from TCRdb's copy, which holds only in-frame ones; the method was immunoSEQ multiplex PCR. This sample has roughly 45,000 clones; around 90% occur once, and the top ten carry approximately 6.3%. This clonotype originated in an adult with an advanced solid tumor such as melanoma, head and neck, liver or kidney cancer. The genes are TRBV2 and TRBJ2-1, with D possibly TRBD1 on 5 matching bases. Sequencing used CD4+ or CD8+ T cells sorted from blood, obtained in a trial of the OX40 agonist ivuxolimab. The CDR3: CASSDPGQTYNEQFF. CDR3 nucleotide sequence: TGTGCCAGCAGTGACCCTGGACAAACCTACAATGAGCAGTTCTTC.